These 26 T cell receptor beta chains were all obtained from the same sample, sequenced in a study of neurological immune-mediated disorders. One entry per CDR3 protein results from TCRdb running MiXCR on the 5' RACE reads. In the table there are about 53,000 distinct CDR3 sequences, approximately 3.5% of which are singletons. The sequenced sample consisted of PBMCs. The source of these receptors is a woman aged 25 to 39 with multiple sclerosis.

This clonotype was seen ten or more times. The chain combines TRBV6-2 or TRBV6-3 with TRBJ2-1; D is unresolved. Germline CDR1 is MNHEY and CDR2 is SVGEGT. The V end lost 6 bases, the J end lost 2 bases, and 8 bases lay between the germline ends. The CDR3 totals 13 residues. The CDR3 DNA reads TGTGCCAGCAGCCGACTGACCTACAATGAGCAGTTCTTC. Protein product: CASSRLTYNEQFF.

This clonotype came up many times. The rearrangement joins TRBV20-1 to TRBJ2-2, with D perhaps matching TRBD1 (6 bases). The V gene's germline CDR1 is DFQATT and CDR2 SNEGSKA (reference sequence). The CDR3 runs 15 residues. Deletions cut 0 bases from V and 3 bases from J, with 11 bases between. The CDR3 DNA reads TGCAGTGCTAGAGAGGAGACAGGTTACACCGGGGAGCTGTTTTTT. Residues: CSAREETGYTGELFF.

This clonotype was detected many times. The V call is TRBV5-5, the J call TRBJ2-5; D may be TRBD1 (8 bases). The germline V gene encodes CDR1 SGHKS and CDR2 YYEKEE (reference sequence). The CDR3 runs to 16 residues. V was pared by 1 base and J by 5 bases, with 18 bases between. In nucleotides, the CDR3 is TGTGCCAGCAGCTTGAACCCGACAGGGGAGGGGGAGACCCAGTACTTC. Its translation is CASSLNPTGEGETQYF.

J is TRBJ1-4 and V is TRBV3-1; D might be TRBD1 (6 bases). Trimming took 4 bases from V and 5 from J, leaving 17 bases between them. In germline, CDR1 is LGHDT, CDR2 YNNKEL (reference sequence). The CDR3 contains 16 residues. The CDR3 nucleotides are TGTGCCAGCAGCCGTACACCGGGACAAGACAATGAAAAACTGTTTTTT. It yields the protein CASSRTPGQDNEKLFF.

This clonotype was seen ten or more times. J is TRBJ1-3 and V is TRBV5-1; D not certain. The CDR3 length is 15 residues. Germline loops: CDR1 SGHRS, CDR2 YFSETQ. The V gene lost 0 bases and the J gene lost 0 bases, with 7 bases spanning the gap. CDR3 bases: TGCGCCAGCAGCTTGGACCCCTACTCTGGAAACACCATATATTTT. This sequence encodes CASSLDPYSGNTIYF.

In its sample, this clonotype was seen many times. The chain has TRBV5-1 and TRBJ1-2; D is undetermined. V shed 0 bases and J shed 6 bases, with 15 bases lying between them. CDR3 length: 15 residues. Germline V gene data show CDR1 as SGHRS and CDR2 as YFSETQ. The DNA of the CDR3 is TGCGCCAGCAGCTTGGATGGGCAACATGGCAATGGCTACACCTTC. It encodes CASSLDGQHGNGYTF.

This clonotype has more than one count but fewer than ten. The CDR3 spells CASSPEGRVSAFF. In DNA form, the CDR3 reads TGTGCCAGCTCACCTGAGGGGCGCGTGAGTGCTTTCTTT. The chain has TRBV18 and TRBJ1-1, with TRBD1 as a possible D gene (5 bases). V lost 3 bases and J 11 bases, leaving 16 bases between the germline ends. The CDR3 consists of 13 residues. Germline CDR1 reads KGHSH; CDR2 reads LQKENI. Looking up the rest from reference TRBV18 and TRBJ1-1 gives the full variable domain: NAGVMQNPRHLVRRRGQEARLRCSPMKGHSHVYWYRQLPEEGLKFMVYLQKENIIDESGMPKERFSAEFPKEGPSILRIQQVVRGDSAAYFCASSPEGRVSAFFGQGTRLTVV.

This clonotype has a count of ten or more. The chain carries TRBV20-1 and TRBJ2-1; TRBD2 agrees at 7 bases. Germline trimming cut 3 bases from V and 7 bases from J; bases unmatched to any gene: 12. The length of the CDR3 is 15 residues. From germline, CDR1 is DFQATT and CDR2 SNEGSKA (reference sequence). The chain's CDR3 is CSARAGLADYNEQFF. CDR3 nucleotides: TGCAGTGCTAGGGCGGGGCTAGCGGACTATAATGAGCAGTTCTTC.

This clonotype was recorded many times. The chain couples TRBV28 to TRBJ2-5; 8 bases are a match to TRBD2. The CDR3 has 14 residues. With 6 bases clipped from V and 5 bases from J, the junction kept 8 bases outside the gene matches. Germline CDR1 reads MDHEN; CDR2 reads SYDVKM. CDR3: CASRGWTSRETQYF. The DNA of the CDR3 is TGTGCCAGCAGGGGGTGGACTAGCCGGGAGACCCAGTACTTC.

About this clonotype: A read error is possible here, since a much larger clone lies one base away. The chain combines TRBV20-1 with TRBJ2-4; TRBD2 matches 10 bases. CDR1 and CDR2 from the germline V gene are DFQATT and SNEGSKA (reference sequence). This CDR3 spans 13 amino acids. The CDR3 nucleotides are TGCAGTGCTCTTAGCGGGGGGCCAAACTTTCAGTACTTC. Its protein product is CSALSGGPNFQYF.

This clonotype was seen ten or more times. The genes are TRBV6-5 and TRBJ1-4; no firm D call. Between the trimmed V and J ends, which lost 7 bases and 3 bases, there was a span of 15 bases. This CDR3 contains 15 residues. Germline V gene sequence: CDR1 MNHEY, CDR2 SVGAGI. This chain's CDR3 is CASTLNPRANEKLFF. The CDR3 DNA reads TGTGCCAGCACCTTAAACCCAAGGGCTAATGAAAAACTGTTTTTT.

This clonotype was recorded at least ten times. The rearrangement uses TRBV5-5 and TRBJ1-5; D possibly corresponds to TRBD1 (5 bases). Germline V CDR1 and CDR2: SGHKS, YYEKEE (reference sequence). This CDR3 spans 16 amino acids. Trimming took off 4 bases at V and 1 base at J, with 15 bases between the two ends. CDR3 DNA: TGTGCCAGCAGCCCTATGCAGGGTGGGAGCAATCAGCCCCAGCATTTT. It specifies CASSPMQGGSNQPQHF.

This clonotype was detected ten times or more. The DNA for the CDR3 is TGCAGTGCCCGGACCGACGCCAACAATGAGCAGTTCTTC. Its protein product is CSARTDANNEQFF. This chain links TRBV20-1 with TRBJ2-1, with D unclear. The CDR3 is made up of 13 amino acids. The V and J ends lost 6 bases and 5 bases respectively, with 14 bases between them. The germline gives CDR1 DFQATT, CDR2 SNEGSKA (reference sequence).

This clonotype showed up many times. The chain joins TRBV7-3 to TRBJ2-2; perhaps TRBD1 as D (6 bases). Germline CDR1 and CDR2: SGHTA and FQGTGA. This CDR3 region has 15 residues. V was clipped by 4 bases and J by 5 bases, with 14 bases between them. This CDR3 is CASSSQGLETGELFF. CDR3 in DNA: TGTGCCAGCAGCTCCCAGGGGCTGGAGACCGGGGAGCTGTTTTTT.

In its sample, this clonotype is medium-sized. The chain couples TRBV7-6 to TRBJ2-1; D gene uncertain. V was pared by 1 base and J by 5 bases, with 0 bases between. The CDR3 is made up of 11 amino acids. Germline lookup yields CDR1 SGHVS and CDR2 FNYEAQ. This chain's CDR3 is CASSLDNEQFF. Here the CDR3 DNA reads TGTGCCAGCAGCTTAGACAATGAGCAGTTCTTC.

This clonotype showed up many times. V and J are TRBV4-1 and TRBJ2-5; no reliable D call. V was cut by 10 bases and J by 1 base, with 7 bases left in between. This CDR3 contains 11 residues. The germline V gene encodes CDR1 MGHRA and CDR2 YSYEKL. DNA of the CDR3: TGCGCCACTCTGGGCCAAGAGACCCAGTACTTC. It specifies CATLGQETQYF.

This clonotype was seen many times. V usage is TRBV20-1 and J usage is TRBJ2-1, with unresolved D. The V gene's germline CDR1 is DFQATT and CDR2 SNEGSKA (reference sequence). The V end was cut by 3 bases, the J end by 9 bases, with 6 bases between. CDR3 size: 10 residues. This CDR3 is CSASNTEQFF. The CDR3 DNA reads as TGCAGTGCTAGCAATACTGAGCAGTTCTTC.

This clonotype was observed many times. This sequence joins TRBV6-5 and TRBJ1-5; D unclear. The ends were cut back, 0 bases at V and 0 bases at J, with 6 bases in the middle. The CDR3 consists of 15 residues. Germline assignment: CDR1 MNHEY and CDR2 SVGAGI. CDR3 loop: CASSYSAVSNQPQHF. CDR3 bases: TGTGCCAGCAGTTACTCGGCGGTTAGCAATCAGCCCCAGCATTTT.

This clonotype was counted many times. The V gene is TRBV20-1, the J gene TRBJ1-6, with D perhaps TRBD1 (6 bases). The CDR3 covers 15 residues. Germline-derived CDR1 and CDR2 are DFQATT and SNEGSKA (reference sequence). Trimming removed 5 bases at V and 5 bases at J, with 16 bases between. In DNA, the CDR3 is TGCAGTGCTCTGAACAGGGACGTTCATAATTCACCCCTCCACTTT. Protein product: CSALNRDVHNSPLHF.

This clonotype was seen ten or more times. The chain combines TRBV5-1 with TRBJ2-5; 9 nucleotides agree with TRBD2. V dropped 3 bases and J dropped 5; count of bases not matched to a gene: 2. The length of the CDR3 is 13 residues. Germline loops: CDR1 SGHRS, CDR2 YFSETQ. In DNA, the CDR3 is TGCGCCAGCAGCTCGGGACTAGCCGAGACCCAGTACTTC. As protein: CASSSGLAETQYF.

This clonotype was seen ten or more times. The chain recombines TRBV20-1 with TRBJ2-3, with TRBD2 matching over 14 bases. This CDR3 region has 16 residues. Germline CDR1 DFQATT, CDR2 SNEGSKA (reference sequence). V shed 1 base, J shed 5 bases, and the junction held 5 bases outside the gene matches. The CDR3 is CSARGGGLAGVDTQYF. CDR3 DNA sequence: TGCAGTGCTAGAGGGGGGGGACTAGCGGGAGTAGATACGCAGTATTTT.

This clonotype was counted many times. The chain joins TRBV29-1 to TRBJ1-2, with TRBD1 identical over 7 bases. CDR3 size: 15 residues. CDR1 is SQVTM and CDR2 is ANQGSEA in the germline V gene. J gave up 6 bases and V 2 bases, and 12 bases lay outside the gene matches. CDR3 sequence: CSVESGTALGNGYTF. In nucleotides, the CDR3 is TGCAGCGTTGAATCGGGGACAGCCCTTGGCAATGGCTACACCTTC.

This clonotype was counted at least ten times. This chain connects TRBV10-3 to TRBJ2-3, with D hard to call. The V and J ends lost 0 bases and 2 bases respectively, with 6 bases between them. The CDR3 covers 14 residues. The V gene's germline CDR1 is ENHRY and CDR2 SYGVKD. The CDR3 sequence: CAISESRTTDTQYF. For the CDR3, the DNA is TGTGCCATCAGTGAGTCCCGGACCACAGATACGCAGTATTTT.

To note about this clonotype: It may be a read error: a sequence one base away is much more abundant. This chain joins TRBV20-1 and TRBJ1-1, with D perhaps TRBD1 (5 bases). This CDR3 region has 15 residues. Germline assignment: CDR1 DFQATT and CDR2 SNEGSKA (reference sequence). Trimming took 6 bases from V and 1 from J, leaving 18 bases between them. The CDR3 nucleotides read TGCAGTGCAACGACGGACGGGGGGAAGAACACTGAAGCTTTCTTT. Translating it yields CSATTDGGKNTEAFF.

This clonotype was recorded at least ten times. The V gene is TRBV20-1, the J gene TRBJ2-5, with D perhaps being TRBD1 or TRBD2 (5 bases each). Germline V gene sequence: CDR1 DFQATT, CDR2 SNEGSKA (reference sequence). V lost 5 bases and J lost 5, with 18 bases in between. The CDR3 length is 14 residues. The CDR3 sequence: CSARSGTDSETQYF. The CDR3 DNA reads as TGCAGTGCTCGCAGTGGGACCGACAGCGAGACCCAGTACTTC.

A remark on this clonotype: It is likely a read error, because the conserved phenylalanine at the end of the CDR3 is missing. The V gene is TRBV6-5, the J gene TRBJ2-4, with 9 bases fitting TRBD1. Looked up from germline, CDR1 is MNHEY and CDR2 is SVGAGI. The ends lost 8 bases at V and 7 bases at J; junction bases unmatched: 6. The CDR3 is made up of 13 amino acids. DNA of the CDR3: TGTGCCAGCGGGACAGGGACGAGTAACATTCAGTACAAC. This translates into CASGTGTSNIQYN.